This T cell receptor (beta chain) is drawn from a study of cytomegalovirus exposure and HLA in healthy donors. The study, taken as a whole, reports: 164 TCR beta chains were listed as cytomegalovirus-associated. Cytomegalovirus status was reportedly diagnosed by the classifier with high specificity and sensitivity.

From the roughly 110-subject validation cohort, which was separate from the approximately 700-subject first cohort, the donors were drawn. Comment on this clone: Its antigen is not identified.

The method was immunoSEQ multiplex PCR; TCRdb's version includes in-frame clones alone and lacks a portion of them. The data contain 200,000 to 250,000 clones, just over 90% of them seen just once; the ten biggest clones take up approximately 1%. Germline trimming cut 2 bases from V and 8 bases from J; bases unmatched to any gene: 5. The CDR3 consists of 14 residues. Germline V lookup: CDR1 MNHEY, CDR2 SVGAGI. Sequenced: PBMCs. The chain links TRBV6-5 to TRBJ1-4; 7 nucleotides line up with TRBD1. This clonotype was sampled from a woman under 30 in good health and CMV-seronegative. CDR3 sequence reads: CASSYKAGGEKLFF. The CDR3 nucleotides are TGTGCCAGCAGTTACAAGGCAGGGGGGGAAAAACTGTTTTTT.